What follows is one T cell receptor beta chain and its context. The antigen is undetermined. With 60 Vbeta and 13 Jbeta primers, the PCR was carried out. Using immunoSEQ multiplex PCR, the repertoire was profiled, and TCRdb retains in-frame clones only, with some absent. Among about 210,000 clones listed, almost 80% were seen once. This entry belongs to a study of cytomegalovirus exposure and HLA in healthy donors. Study-wide context: For the approximately 420 genotyped donors, roughly 81% fell within the Caucasian-associated ancestry cluster. Study-wide results and limits: Associated with HLA alleles at 0.05 false discovery rate in a later analysis were some 16,000 TCR beta sequences. In a later analysis, across HLA loci, associated TCR counts were highest for DRB1, lowest for HLA-C. Within a later analysis, the majority of CMV-associated TCR beta chains appeared HLA-restricted.

Trimming took 1 base from V and 8 from J, leaving 7 bases between them. The V gene's germline CDR1 is SGHNT and CDR2 YYREEE (reference sequence). This CDR3 is 12 amino acids long. This rearrangement joins TRBV5-4 to TRBJ2-1; a possible D gene is TRBD2 (6 bases). The sample consisted of PBMCs. This TCR was sampled from a male donor in good health and CMV-seronegative. The CDR3 region is CASSLSSDEQFF. DNA for the CDR3: TGTGCCAGCAGCTTGTCTAGCGATGAGCAGTTCTTC. Together with reference TRBV5-4 and TRBJ2-1, the CDR3 gives the full variable domain: ETGVTQSPTHLIKTRGQQVTLRCSSQSGHNTVSWYQQALGQGPQFIFQYYREEENGRGNFPPRFSGLQFPNYSSELNVNALELDDSALYLCASSLSSDEQFFGPGTRLTVL.